This T cell receptor (beta chain) was recovered during a study of blood T cells in healthy people across ages. Through a sample-barcoded 5' primer and a J-beta primer mix, a second PCR was run for roughly 7 to 11 cycles. In TCRdb, the 5' RACE reads were re-called with MiXCR into one record per CDR3 protein. The profile covers about a million distinct CDR3 sequences, with 45% to 50% appearing a single time and under 15% taken by the ten largest. On this clonotype: The antigen remains unidentified.

Losses at the gene ends were 2 bases for V and 9 bases for J; bases not matched to a gene: 16. CDR1 is MNHEY and CDR2 is SVGEGT in the germline V gene. This CDR3 has 17 residues. Study-level results: Long-lived donors carried more naive CD4+ cells and greater diversity than aged donors. Among T cells, TCR beta diversity per million cells dropped roughly linearly as age rose.

The V and J genes are TRBV6-2 or TRBV6-3 and TRBJ2-4, with TRBD1 matching 7 bases. The TCR comes from a man aged 25-40 years in good health. Sample: blood. The CDR3 spells CASSYQRTGGRGGIQYF. CDR3 nucleotide sequence: TGTGCCAGCAGTTACCAGAGGACAGGTGGTCGTGGGGGCATTCAGTACTTC.